Following are 13 T cell receptor beta chains from one sample sequenced in a study of T cell responses to AZD1222 COVID-19 vaccine. Assay used: immunoSEQ multiplex PCR; TCRdb lists only in-frame clones, some missing. The profile shows 99,000 or so clones, 93% of them singletons. This specimen was peripheral blood, taken on day 0 of AZD1222 vaccination. The receptor set was obtained from an adult in good health.

The chain combines TRBV4-1 with TRBJ2-5; either TRBD1 or TRBD2 may supply D (5 bases each). The CDR3 runs to 15 residues. Germline loops: CDR1 MGHRA, CDR2 YSYEKL. Deletions cut 1 base from V and 3 bases from J, with 12 bases between. CDR3 sequence: CASSQGDAPKETQYF. CDR3 DNA: TGCGCCAGCAGCCAAGGGGACGCGCCCAAAGAGACCCAGTACTTC.

The rearrangement uses TRBV30 and TRBJ1-6, with D uncertain. CDR3 size: 13 residues. CDR1 and CDR2 from the germline V gene are GTSNPN and SVGIG (reference sequence). Trimming took off 3 bases at V and 4 bases at J, with 7 bases between the two ends. The CDR3 loop reads CAWSRGYNSPLHF. Written as DNA, the CDR3 is TGTGCCTGGAGCAGAGGATATAATTCACCCCTCCACTTT.

This clone occurred a few times. The chain links TRBV7-2 to TRBJ2-7; D unresolved. Germline CDR1 reads SGHTA; CDR2 reads FQGNSA. The V end lost 1 base, the J end lost 3 bases, and 1 base lay between the germline ends. The CDR3 length is 11 residues. The DNA of the CDR3 is TGTGCCAGCAGCTTAGACTACGAGCAGTACTTC. Translating gives CASSLDYEQYF.

The chain has TRBV4-3 and TRBJ1-1; D gene ambiguous. This CDR3 spans 16 amino acids. CDR1 is LGHNA, CDR2 YSLEER, per germline. V lost 0 bases, J lost 4 bases, and 15 bases lay in between. In DNA form, the CDR3 reads TGCGCCAGCAGCCAAGAGACCGGGATAGACGGCACTGAAGCTTTCTTT. This gives the protein CASSQETGIDGTEAFF.

This sequence joins TRBV12-3 or TRBV12-4 and TRBJ2-1; either TRBD1 or TRBD2 may supply D (5 bases each). The V end was cut by 9 bases, the J end by 5 bases, with 14 bases between. The CDR3 spans 13 residues. The CDR3 reads CARSGTKNNEQFF. The CDR3 DNA follows: TGTGCCAGGTCCGGGACGAAAAACAATGAGCAGTTCTTC.

On this clone: Other DNA sequences in the same sample also yield this CDR3. The CDR3 loop reads CASSASGTDTQYF. For the CDR3, the DNA is TGTGCCAGCAGTGCTAGCGGGACAGATACGCAGTATTTT. This chain connects TRBV6-4 to TRBJ2-3, with TRBD2 matching over 8 bases. Trimming took 4 bases from V and 3 from J; bases not matched to a gene: 0. This CDR3 has 13 residues. Germline V CDR1 and CDR2: MRHNA, SNTAGT.

The V call is TRBV6-1, the J call TRBJ1-1; no clear D gene. The CDR3 sequence is 14 residues long. The V gene's germline CDR1 is MNHNS and CDR2 SASEGT. V was trimmed by 1 base and J by 1 base, leaving 7 bases between them. The CDR3 protein is CASSEGWRNTEAFF. The CDR3, as DNA: TGTGCCAGCAGTGAAGGTTGGCGGAACACTGAAGCTTTCTTT.

V gene TRBV11-3 combines with J gene TRBJ2-3; D gene ambiguous. CDR3 length equals 16 residues. Germline V gene data show CDR1 as SGHNT and CDR2 as YENEEA. V lost 5 bases and J 4 bases, leaving 19 bases between the germline ends. As DNA, the CDR3 is TGTGCCAGCAGCCAAAAGATGCCCTCGGGTCCAGATACGCAGTATTTT. Its translation: CASSQKMPSGPDTQYF.

The V gene is TRBV29-1, the J gene TRBJ1-4; TRBD1 might be the D (6 bases). V dropped 6 bases and J dropped 3 bases, with 14 bases sitting between them. This CDR3 spans 14 amino acids. CDR1 and CDR2 from the germline V gene are SQVTM and ANQGSEA. Written as DNA, the CDR3 is TGCAGCGTCGGGGAAGGGACATCTAATGAAAAACTGTTTTTT. It specifies CSVGEGTSNEKLFF.

The chain has TRBV4-3 and TRBJ2-1, with 11 bases identical to TRBD2. Germline V gene sequence: CDR1 LGHNA, CDR2 YSLEER. The CDR3 runs 20 residues. V lost 1 base, J lost 0 bases, and 11 bases stayed unmatched. The CDR3 is CASSQGAGTSGSSSYNEQFF. CDR3 DNA: TGCGCCAGCAGCCAAGGAGCCGGGACTAGCGGTTCTAGCTCCTACAATGAGCAGTTCTTC.

This chain uses TRBV10-1 with TRBJ1-1, with D maybe TRBD1 (5 bases). The V end lost 0 bases, the J end lost 11 bases, and 13 bases lay between the germline ends. From germline, CDR1 is WNHNN and CDR2 SYGVQD (reference sequence). The CDR3 contains 13 residues. CDR3 bases: TGCGCCAGCAGTGAGTCCAGGCTCCGGGGGGCTTTCTTT. Its translation: CASSESRLRGAFF.

The chain uses TRBV6-1 and TRBJ1-1; D is unresolved. CDR1 is MNHNS and CDR2 is SASEGT in the germline V gene. The CDR3 has 13 amino acids. V was clipped by 2 bases and J by 5 bases, with 9 bases between them. This CDR3 is CASSESLGTEAFF. In DNA form, the CDR3 reads TGTGCCAGCAGTGAAAGTTTGGGGACTGAAGCTTTCTTT.

V usage is TRBV28 and J usage is TRBJ1-2, with TRBD1 matching 8 bases. Germline V gene lookup returns CDR1 MDHEN and CDR2 SYDVKM. This CDR3 is built from 14 residues. J lost 4 bases, V lost 3 bases, and 4 bases had no gene match. The CDR3 sequence is CASSLSQGAYGYTF. The CDR3 DNA reads as TGTGCCAGCAGTTTGAGCCAGGGGGCCTATGGCTACACCTTC.